This T cell receptor (beta chain) came from a study of OX40 agonist ivuxolimab in advanced cancers. Study overall: Partial responses occurred in Three dose-escalation patients, one with hepatocellular carcinoma and two with cutaneous melanoma. The study, taken as a whole, reports: At 0.1 to 3.0 mg/kg and by week 6, clonal expansion occurred in CD4+ and CD8+ blood T cells.

Autoimmune disease history or systemic immunosuppression barred patients. Remarks on this clone: Its matching antigen is unknown.

From germline, CDR1 is SGHRS and CDR2 YFSETQ. With V trimmed by 4 bases and J by 2 bases, 10 bases remained unmatched. The CDR3 has 16 amino acids. TCRdb's copy holds only in-frame clones and misses some; the assay was immunoSEQ multiplex PCR. The sample lists 25,000 to 30,000 clones; 82% were seen once. Source: CD4+ or CD8+ T cells sorted from blood, taken in a trial of the OX40 agonist ivuxolimab. The chain recombines TRBV5-1 with TRBJ2-7; 9 bases are shared with TRBD1. This clonotype originated in an adult with an advanced solid tumor such as melanoma, head and neck, liver or kidney cancer. This CDR3 reads CASSTTGTGLAYEQYF. The CDR3, as DNA: TGCGCCAGCAGCACTACCGGGACAGGGCTAGCCTACGAGCAGTACTTC.